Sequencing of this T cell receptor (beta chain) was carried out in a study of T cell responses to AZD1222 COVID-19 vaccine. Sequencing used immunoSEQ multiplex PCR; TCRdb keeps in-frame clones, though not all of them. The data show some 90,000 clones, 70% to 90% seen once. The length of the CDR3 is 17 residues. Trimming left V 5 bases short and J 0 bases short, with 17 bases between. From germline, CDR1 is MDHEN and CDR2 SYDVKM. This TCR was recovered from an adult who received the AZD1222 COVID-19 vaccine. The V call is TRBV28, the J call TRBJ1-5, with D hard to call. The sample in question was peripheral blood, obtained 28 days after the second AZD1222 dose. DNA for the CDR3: TGTGCCAGCAGTATCGACAACGAAATATATAGCAATCAGCCCCAGCATTTT. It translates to CASSIDNEIYSNQPQHF. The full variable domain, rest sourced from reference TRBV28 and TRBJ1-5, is DVKVTQSSRYLVKRTGEKVFLECVQDMDHENMFWYRQDPGLGLRLIYFSYDVKMKEKGDIPEGYSVSREKKERFSLILESASTNQTSMYLCASSIDNEIYSNQPQHFGDGTRLSIL.